Presented here are 10 T cell receptor beta chains from one specimen sequenced in a study of metastatic and nonmetastatic thyroid tumors. Before thyroid surgery, none of the patients had received any treatment. TCRdb ran MiXCR on the PCR reads. Seen here are 30,000 to 35,000 clones, approximately 15% observed once, and the top ten hold 6.9%. Sequencing used blood. These receptor sequences come from a female donor with papillary thyroid cancer or a benign thyroid nodule (not recorded which). Some clones in this sample may be carry-over from other donors' samples.

This clone was detected ten times or more. Within the sample, other DNA sequences also encode this same CDR3. V is TRBV7-2 and J is TRBJ1-1, with 8 bases matching TRBD1. CDR3 length: 15 residues. Germline trimming cut 5 bases from V and 3 bases from J; bases unmatched to any gene: 8. From germline, CDR1 is SGHTA and CDR2 FQGNSA. Here the CDR3 DNA reads TGTGCCAGCAGCCCCGGGACAGGTGACTACACTGAAGCTTTCTTT. It translates to CASSPGTGDYTEAFF.

This clone was seen a handful of times. A junction end diverges from the germline sequence, so it may reflect a read error. This chain joins TRBV12-3 or TRBV12-4 and TRBJ2-5, with D uncertain. The CDR3 spans 15 residues. The chain's CDR3 is CASSPTTPYQETRYF. In nucleotides, the CDR3 is TGTGCCAGCAGTCCCACCACGCCGTACCAAGAGACCCGGTACTTC.

A note on this clone: Other DNA sequences in the sample encode the same CDR3. The CDR3 here is CSAKGGGTTSYEQYF. For the CDR3, the DNA is TGCAGTGCTAAGGGAGGGGGCACAACCTCCTACGAGCAGTACTTC. The V and J genes are TRBV20-1 and TRBJ2-7; tentatively, D is TRBD1 or TRBD2 (7 bases each). This CDR3 is 15 amino acids long. Trimming removed 4 bases at V and 0 bases at J, with 16 bases between. Germline loops: CDR1 DFQATT, CDR2 SNEGSKA (reference sequence).

This clone was counted at least ten times. CDR3 residues: CSAREGGRGYNEQFF. In DNA form, the CDR3 reads TGCAGTGCTAGAGAGGGCGGGAGGGGATACAATGAGCAGTTCTTC. The V and J genes are TRBV20-1 and TRBJ2-1, with 9 bases that match TRBD2. The germline V gene encodes CDR1 DFQATT and CDR2 SNEGSKA (reference sequence). V shed 0 bases and J 4 bases; nucleotides not matched to a gene: 4. The CDR3 length is 15 residues.

In this sample, this clone turned up many times. The chain employs TRBV24-1 and TRBJ2-3; 7 nucleotides line up with TRBD2. The CDR3 extends over 15 amino acids. Per germline, CDR1 KGHDR and CDR2 SFDVKD. Unmatched junction bases numbered 15, after V lost 5 bases and J lost 11 bases. Here the CDR3 reads CATSGVGLADLKQYF. In DNA, the CDR3 is TGTGCCACCAGTGGCGTGGGGCTAGCGGACCTAAAGCAGTATTTT.

This clone was seen at least ten times. Since a much larger clone is just one base distant, this may be a read error. The identical CDR3 is also encoded by other nucleotide sequences in the sample. The CDR3 DNA follows: TGTGCCAGCAGTTCTACAGGGGGCGCCGGCGGGGAGCCGTTTTTT. This sequence encodes CASSSTGGAGGEPFF. J is TRBJ2-2 and V is TRBV12-3 or TRBV12-4; 9 positions agree with TRBD1. The CDR3 totals 15 residues.

This clone was recorded many times. In DNA, the CDR3 is TGCGCCAGCAGCTTGGCAGGGGACGCCTACAATGAGCAGTTCTTC. Translating gives CASSLAGDAYNEQFF. The V call is TRBV5-1, the J call TRBJ2-1; D may be TRBD1 (6 bases). The CDR3 has 15 residues. Germline V CDR1 and CDR2: SGHRS, YFSETQ. The V end was cut by 0 bases, the J end by 2 bases, with 9 bases between.

This clone was observed at least ten times. The genes are TRBV4-1 and TRBJ2-2; 7 nucleotides match TRBD1. CDR1 is MGHRA, CDR2 YSYEKL, per germline. J was trimmed by 2 bases and V by 4 bases; bases with no gene match: 7. The CDR3 spans 16 residues. CDR3 DNA: TGCGCCAGCAGCCCCCCGGGACAGAGAAACACCGGGGAGCTGTTTTTT. It codes for CASSPPGQRNTGELFF.

This clone was seen at least ten times. The gene calls are TRBV3-1 and TRBJ2-7, with 9 bases that match TRBD2. The CDR3 runs to 15 residues. The J segment lost 2 bases and the V segment lost 4 bases, leaving 6 bases of the junction unmatched. Germline values: CDR1 LGHDT, CDR2 YNNKEL (reference sequence). CDR3 residues: CASSPRLAETYEQYF. The CDR3, as DNA: TGTGCCAGCAGCCCCCGACTAGCGGAGACCTACGAGCAGTACTTC.

This clone was counted at least ten times. The chain uses TRBV20-1 and TRBJ2-1; TRBD2 is a possible D gene (5 bases). This CDR3 spans 12 amino acids. V shed 3 bases and J shed 6 bases, with 9 bases lying between them. CDR1 is DFQATT and CDR2 is SNEGSKA in the germline V gene (reference sequence). The CDR3 reads CSASQRSNEQFF. Here the CDR3 DNA reads TGCAGTGCTAGTCAGCGGAGCAATGAGCAGTTCTTC.